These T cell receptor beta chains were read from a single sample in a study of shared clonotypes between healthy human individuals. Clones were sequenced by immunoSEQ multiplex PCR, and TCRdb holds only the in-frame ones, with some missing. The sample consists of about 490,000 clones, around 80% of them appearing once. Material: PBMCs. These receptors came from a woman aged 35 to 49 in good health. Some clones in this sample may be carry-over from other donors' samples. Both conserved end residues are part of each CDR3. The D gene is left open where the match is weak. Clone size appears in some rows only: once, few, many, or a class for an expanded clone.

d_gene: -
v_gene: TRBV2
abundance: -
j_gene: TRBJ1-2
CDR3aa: CASSREGFYGYTF
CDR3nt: TGTGCCAGCAGTCGGGAGGGCTTTTATGGCTACACCTTC

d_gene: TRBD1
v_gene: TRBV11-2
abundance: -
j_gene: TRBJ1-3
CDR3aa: CASSFPRTGVSGNTIYF
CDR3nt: TGTGCCAGCAGCTTTCCTCGAACAGGGGTCTCTGGAAACACCATATATTTT

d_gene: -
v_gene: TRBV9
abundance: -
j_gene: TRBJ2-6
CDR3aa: CASSVTTGANVLTF
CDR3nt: TGTGCCAGCAGCGTAACTACTGGGGCCAACGTCCTGACTTTC

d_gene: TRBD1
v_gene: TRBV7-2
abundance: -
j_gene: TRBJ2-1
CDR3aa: CASTRTGAHNEQFF
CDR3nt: TGTGCCAGCACCCGCACAGGGGCACACAATGAGCAGTTCTTC

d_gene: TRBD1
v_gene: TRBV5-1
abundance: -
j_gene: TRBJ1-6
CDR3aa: CASSLAGQGRSPLHF
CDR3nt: TGCGCCAGCAGCTTGGCTGGACAGGGACGTTCACCCCTCCACTTT

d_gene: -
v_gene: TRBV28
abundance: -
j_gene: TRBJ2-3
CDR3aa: CASTGPTPTDTQYF
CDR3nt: TGTGCCAGCACGGGCCCAACACCCACAGATACGCAGTATTTT

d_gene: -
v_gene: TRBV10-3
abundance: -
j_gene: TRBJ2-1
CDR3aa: CAIRSTGLAGTTYNEQFF
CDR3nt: TGTGCCATCAGATCGACAGGTCTGGCCGGGACCACCTACAATGAGCAGTTCTTC

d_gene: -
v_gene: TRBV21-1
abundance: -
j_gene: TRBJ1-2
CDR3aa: CASRSRDRLGYTF
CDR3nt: TGTGCCAGCAGATCCCGGGACAGGCTTGGCTACACCTTC

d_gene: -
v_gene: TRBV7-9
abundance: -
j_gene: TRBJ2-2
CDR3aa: CASSLALSGGRSGELLF
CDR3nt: TGTGCCAGCAGCTTAGCGCTATCCGGGGGGCGAAGCGGGGAGCTGCTTTTT

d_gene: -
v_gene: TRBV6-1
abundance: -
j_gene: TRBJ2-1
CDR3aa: CASRGDSYNEQFF
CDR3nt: TGTGCCAGCAGGGGGGATTCCTACAATGAGCAGTTCTTC

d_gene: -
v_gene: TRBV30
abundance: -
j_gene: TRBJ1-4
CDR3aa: CAWSWTVNEKLFF
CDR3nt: TGTGCCTGGAGCTGGACAGTAAATGAAAAACTGTTTTTT

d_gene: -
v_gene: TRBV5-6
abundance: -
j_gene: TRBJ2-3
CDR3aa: CASSLGPIADTQYF
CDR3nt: TGTGCCAGCAGCCTAGGACCGATTGCGGATACGCAGTATTTT

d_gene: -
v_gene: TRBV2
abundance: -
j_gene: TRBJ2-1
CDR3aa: CASSEDGLGVNEQFF
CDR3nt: TGTGCCAGCAGTGAAGATGGGTTGGGAGTCAATGAGCAGTTCTTC

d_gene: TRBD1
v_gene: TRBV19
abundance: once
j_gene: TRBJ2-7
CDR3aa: CASSTRTGPTYEQYF
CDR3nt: TGTGCCAGTAGTACCCGGACAGGGCCCACCTACGAGCAGTACTTC

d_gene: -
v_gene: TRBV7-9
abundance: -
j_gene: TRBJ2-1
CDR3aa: CASSRPGYNEQFF
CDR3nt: TGTGCCAGCAGCAGACCGGGCTACAATGAGCAGTTCTTC

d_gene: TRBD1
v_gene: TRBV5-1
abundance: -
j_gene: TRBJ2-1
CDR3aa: CASSTPGDSRYSSRNNEQFF
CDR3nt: TGCGCCAGCAGTACACCCGGGGACAGTCGTTACTCTAGTCGGAACAATGAGCAGTTCTTC

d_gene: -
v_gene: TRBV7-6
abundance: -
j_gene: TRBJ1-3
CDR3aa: CASSLGTTGHLFSGNTIYF
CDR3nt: TGTGCCAGCAGCCTTGGAACCACGGGACATCTCTTTTCTGGAAACACCATATATTTT

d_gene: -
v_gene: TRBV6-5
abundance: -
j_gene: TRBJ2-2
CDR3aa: CASSYSKDGTGELFF
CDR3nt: TGTGCCAGCAGTTACTCGAAAGACGGCACCGGGGAGCTGTTTTTT

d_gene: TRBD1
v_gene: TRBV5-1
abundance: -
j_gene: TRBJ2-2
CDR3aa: CASSLEGQGDTGELFF
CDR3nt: TGCGCCAGCAGCTTGGAGGGACAGGGGGACACCGGGGAGCTGTTTTTT

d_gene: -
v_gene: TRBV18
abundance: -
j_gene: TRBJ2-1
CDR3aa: CASRIGGAESYNEQFF
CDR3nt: TGTGCCAGCCGGATCGGGGGAGCGGAATCCTACAATGAGCAGTTCTTC

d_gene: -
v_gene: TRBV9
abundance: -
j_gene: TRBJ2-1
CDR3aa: CASSVVGGEYNEQFF
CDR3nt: TGTGCCAGCAGCGTAGTAGGGGGGGAATACAATGAGCAGTTCTTC

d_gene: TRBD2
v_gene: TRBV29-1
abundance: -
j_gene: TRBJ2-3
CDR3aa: CSARQNSGKDTQYF
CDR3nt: TGCAGCGCCAGACAGAATAGCGGGAAAGATACGCAGTATTTT

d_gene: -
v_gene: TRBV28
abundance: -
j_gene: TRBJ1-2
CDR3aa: CASSLRYGYTF
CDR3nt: TGTGCCAGCAGCCTCAGATATGGCTACACCTTC

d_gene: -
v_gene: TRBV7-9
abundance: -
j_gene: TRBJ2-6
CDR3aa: CASSLPRDGNSGANVLTF
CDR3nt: TGTGCCAGCAGCCTACCCCGGGACGGAAACTCTGGGGCCAACGTCCTGACTTTC

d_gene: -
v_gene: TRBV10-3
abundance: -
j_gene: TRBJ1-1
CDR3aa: CAISNSRGGGTEAFF
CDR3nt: TGTGCCATCAGTAACTCCCGGGGGGGAGGCACTGAAGCTTTCTTT

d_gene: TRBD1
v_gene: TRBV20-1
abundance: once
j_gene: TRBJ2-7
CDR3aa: CSAGQAYEQYF
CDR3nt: TGCAGTGCTGGACAGGCCTACGAGCAGTACTTC

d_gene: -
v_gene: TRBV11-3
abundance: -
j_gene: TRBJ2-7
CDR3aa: CASSLGHLHEQYF
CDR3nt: TGTGCCAGCAGTTTGGGCCATCTCCACGAGCAGTACTTC

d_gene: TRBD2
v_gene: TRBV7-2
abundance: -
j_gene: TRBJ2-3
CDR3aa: CASSSTSGRTNTQYF
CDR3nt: TGTGCCAGCAGCTCTACTAGCGGGAGAACAAATACGCAGTATTTT

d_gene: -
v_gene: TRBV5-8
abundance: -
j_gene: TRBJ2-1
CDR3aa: CASSLEGGVSYNEQFF
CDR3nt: TGTGCCAGCAGCTTAGAGGGGGGCGTATCCTACAATGAGCAGTTCTTC

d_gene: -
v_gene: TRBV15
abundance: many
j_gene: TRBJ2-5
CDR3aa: CATSRDQAGIQETQYF
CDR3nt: TGTGCCACCAGCAGAGATCAAGCTGGGATCCAAGAGACCCAGTACTTC

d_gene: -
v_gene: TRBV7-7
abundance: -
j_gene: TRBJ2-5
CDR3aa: CASSLVPGQETQYF
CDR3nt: TGTGCTAGCAGCTTAGTCCCGGGGCAAGAGACCCAGTACTTC

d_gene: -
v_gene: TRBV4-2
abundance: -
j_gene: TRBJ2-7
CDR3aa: CASSPANPYEQYF
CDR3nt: TGTGCCAGCAGCCCTGCTAACCCCTACGAGCAGTACTTC

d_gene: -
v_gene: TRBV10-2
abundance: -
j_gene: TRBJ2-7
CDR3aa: CASRPGLSSYEQYF
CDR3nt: TGCGCCAGCAGGCCGGGACTTAGCTCCTACGAGCAGTACTTC

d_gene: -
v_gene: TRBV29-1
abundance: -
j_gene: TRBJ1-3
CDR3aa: CSVEDRATIYF
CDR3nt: TGCAGCGTTGAAGATCGGGCCACCATATATTTT

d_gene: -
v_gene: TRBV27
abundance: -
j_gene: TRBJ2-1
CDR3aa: CASSFGRVYNEQFF
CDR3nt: TGTGCCAGCAGTTTCGGACGCGTGTACAATGAGCAGTTCTTC

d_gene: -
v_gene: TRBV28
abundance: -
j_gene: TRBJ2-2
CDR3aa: CASSQGTVANTGELFF
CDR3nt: TGTGCCAGCAGCCAGGGGACTGTCGCGAACACCGGGGAGCTGTTTTTT

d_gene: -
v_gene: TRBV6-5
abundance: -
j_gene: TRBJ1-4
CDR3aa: CASRSRGTNEKLFF
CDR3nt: TGTGCCAGCAGATCGAGGGGGACTAATGAAAAACTGTTTTTT

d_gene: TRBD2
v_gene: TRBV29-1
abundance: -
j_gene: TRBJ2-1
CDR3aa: CSVAGGSYNEQFF
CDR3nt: TGCAGCGTTGCTGGCGGGAGCTACAATGAGCAGTTCTTC

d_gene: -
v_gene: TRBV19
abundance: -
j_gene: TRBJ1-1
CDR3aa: CASRTQIDRSTEAFF
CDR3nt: TGTGCCAGTAGGACACAAATCGACAGAAGCACTGAAGCTTTCTTT

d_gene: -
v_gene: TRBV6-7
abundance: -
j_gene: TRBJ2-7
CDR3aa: CASTLGPGADLYEQYF
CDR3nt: TGTGCCAGCACCTTGGGTCCAGGAGCCGACCTTTACGAGCAGTACTTC

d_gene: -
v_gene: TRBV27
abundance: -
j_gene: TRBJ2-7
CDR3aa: CASSLELPGSNYEQYF
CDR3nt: TGTGCCAGCAGTTTAGAGTTACCGGGTTCTAACTACGAGCAGTACTTC

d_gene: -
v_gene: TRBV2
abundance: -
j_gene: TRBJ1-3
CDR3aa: CASSGSISSGNTIYF
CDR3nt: TGTGCCAGCAGCGGCAGCATAAGCTCTGGAAACACCATATATTTT

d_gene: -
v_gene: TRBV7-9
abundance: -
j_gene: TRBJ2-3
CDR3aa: CASSVGGGDTQYF
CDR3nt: TGTGCCAGCAGCGTCGGGGGTGGAGATACGCAGTATTTT